This T cell receptor (beta chain) stems from a study of CD8+ T cells in alopecia areata. General study results and limits: Compared with normal scalp, lesional scalp had higher clonality and more expanded CD8+ clones. Relative to mice, TCR sharing across patients was less clear, a difference possibly HLA-related.

In the case of this clone: Its target is unknown.

Sequencing templates came from extracted RNA that was reverse transcribed into cDNA. Measured with immunoSEQ multiplex PCR; TCRdb has only the in-frame clones, and not every one. The sample has roughly 200,000 clones; roughly 62% are singletons. Described treatment: oral pan-JAK inhibitor, 5-10 mg twice daily. CD4+ and CD8+ T cells were sorted from PBMCs stained for CD3, CD4 and CD8. This clonotype was sampled from a human donor with alopecia areata. The starting material was CD8+ T cells sorted from blood, obtained at week 24, from a patient treated with tofacitinib.

The CDR3 DNA reads TGCGCCAGCAGTGACCAGACAGCGGGAAACACCATATATTTT. Protein: CASSDQTAGNTIYF. The chain links TRBV5-1 to TRBJ1-3; the D gene is possibly TRBD1 (5 bases). The germline V gene encodes CDR1 SGHRS and CDR2 YFSETQ. CDR3 size: 14 residues. The V end lost 5 bases, the J end lost 4 bases, and 13 bases lay between the germline ends.